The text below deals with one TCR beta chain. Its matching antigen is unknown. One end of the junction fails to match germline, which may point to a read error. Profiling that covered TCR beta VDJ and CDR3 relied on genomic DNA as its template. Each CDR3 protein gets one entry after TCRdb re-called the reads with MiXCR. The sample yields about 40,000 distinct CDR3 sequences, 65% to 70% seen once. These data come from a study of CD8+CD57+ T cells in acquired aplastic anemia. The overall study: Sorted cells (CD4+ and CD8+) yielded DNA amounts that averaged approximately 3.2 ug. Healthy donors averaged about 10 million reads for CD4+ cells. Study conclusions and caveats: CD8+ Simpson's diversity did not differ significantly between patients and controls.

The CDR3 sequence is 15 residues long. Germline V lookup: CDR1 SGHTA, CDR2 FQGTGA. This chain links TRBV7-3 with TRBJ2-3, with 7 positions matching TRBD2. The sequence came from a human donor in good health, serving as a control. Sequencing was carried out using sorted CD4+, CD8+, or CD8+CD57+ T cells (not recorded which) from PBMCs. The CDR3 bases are TGTGCCAGCAGCTTAGCTAGCGGAGGCACGGATACGCAGTGTTTT. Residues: CASSLASGGTDTQCF.